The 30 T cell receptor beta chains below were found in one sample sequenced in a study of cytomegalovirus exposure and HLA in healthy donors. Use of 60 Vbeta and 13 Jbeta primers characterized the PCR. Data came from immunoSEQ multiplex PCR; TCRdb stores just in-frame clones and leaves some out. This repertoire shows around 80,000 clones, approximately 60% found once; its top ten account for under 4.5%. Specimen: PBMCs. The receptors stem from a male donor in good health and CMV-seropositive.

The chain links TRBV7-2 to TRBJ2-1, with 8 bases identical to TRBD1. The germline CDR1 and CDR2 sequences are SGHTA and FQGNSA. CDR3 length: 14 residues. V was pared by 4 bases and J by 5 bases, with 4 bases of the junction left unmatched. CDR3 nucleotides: TGTGCCAGCAGCTCGGGACAGGCTAACAATGAGCAGTTCTTC. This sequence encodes CASSSGQANNEQFF. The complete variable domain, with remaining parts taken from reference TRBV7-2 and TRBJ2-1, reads GAGVSQSPSNKVTEKGKDVELRCDPISGHTALYWYRQSLGQGLEFLIYFQGNSAPDKSGLPSDRFSAERTGGSVSTLTIQRTQQEDSAVYLCASSSGQANNEQFFGPGTRLTVL.

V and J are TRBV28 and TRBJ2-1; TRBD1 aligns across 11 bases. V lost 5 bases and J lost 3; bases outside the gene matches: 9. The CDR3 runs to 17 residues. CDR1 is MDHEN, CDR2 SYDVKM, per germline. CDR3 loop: CASSARTGGDLYNEQFF. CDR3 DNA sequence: TGTGCCAGCAGTGCAAGGACAGGGGGCGACCTCTACAATGAGCAGTTCTTC.

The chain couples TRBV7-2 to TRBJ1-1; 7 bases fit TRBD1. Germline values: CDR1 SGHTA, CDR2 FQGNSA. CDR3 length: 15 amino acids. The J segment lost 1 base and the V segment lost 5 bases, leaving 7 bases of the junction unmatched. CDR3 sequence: CASSVEGARNTEAFF. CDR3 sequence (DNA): TGTGCCAGCAGCGTCGAGGGGGCGCGGAACACTGAAGCTTTCTTT.

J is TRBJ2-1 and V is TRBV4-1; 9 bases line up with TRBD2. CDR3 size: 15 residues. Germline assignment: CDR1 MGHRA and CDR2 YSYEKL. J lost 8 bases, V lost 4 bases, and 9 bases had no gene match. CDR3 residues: CASSLNPQREDEQFF. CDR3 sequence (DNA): TGCGCCAGCAGCCTAAACCCACAGCGGGAGGATGAGCAGTTCTTC.

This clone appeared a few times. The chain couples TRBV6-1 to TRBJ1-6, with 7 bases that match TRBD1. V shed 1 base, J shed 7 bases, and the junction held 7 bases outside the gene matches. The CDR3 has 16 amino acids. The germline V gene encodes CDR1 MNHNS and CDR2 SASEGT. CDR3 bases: TGTGCCAGCAGTGAAGGGAGGGACAGATCCAATTCACCCCTCCACTTT. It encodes CASSEGRDRSNSPLHF.

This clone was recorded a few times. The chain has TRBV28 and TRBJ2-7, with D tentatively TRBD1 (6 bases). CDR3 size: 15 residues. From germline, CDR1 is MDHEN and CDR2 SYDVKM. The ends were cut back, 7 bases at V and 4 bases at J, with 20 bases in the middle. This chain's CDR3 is CASTNLAGTQYEQYF. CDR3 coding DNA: TGTGCCAGCACCAACCTCGCCGGGACACAATACGAGCAGTACTTC.

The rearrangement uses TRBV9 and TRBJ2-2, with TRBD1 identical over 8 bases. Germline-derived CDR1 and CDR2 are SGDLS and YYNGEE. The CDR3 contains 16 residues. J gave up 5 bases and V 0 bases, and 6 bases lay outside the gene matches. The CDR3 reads CASSVEQGARTGELFF. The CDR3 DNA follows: TGTGCCAGCAGCGTAGAGCAGGGGGCGAGGACCGGGGAGCTGTTTTTT. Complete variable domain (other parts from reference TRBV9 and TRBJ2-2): DSGVTQTPKHLITATGQRVTLRCSPRSGDLSVYWYQQSLDQGLQFLIQYYNGEERAKGNILERFSAQQFPDLHSELNLSSLELGDSALYFCASSVEQGARTGELFFGEGSRLTVL.

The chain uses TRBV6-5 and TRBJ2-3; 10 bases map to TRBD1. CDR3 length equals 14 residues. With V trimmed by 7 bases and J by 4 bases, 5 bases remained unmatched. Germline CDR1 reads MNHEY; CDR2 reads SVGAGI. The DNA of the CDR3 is TGTGCCAGCATAGGGACAGGGGCTTCAGATACGCAGTATTTT. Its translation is CASIGTGASDTQYF.

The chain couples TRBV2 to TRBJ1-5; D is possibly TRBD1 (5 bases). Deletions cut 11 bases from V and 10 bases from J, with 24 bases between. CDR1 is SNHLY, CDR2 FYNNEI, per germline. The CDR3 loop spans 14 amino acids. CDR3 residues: CASRSRGGDRPQHF. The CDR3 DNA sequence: TGTGCCTCCCGATCCCGGGGGGGGGATCGACCCCAGCATTTT. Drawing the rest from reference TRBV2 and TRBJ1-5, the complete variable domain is EPEVTQTPSHQVTQMGQEVILRCVPISNHLYFYWYRQILGQKVEFLVSFYNNEISEKSEIFDDQFSVERPDGSNFTLKIRSTKLEDSAMYFCASRSRGGDRPQHFGDGTRLSIL.

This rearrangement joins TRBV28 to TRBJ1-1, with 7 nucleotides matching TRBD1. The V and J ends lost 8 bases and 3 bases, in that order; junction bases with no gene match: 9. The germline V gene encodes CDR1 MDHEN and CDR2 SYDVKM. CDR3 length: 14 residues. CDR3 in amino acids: CASVLGGRDTEAFF. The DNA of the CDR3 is TGTGCCAGCGTTTTAGGGGGCCGGGACACTGAAGCTTTCTTT.

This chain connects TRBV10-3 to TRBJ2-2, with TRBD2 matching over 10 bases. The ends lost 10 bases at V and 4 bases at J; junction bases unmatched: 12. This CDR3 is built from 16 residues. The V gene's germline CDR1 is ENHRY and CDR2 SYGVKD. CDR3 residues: CASGAGGQMGTGELFF. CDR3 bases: TGTGCCAGCGGAGCGGGGGGGCAAATGGGCACCGGGGAGCTGTTTTTT.

The CDR3 reads CASPVPGQGRSTDTQYF. CDR3 in DNA: TGTGCCAGTCCTGTCCCGGGACAGGGAAGAAGCACAGATACGCAGTATTTT. The genes are TRBV13 and TRBJ2-3; 9 bases fit TRBD1. This CDR3 has 17 amino acids. Germline-derived CDR1 and CDR2 are PRHDT and FYEKMQ (reference sequence). With V trimmed by 9 bases and J by 0 bases, 13 bases remained unmatched.

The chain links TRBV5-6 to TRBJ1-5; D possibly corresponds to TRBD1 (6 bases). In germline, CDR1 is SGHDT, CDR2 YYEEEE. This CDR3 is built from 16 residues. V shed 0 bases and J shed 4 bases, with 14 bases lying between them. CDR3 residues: CASSLGPTGMNQPQHF. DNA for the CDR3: TGTGCCAGCAGCTTGGGGCCCACAGGGATGAATCAGCCCCAGCATTTT.

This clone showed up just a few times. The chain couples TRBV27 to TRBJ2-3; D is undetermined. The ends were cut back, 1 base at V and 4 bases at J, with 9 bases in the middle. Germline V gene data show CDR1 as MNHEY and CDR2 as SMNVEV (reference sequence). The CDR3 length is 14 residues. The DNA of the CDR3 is TGTGCCAGCAGTTTATTTTCCATAGCAGATACGCAGTATTTT. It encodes CASSLFSIADTQYF.

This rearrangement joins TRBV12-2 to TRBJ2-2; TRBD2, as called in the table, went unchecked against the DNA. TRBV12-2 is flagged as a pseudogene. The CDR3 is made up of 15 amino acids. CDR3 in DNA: TGTGCAAGTCGCTTAGCGAGTCTAGCCACCGGGGAGCTGTTTTTT. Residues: CASRLASLATGELFF.

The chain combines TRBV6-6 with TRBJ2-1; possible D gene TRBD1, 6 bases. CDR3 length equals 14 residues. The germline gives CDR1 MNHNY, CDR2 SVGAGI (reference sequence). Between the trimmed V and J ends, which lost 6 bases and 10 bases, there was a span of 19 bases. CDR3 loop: CASRRLQGDDEQFF. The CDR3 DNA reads TGTGCCAGCAGGCGCTTACAGGGAGACGACGAGCAGTTCTTC.

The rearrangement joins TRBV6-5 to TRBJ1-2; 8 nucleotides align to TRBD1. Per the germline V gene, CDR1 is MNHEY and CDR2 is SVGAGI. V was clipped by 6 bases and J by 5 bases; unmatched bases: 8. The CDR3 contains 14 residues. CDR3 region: CASSPSGGVYGYTF. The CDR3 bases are TGTGCCAGCAGCCCTTCAGGGGGCGTGTATGGCTACACCTTC.

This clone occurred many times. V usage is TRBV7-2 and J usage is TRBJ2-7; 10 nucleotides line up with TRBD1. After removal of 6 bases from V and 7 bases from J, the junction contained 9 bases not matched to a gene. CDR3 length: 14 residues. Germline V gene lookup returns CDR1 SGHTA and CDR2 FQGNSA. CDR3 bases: TGTGCCAGCAGTTTCGACAGGGGGCGAGGGGAGCAGTACTTC. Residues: CASSFDRGRGEQYF.

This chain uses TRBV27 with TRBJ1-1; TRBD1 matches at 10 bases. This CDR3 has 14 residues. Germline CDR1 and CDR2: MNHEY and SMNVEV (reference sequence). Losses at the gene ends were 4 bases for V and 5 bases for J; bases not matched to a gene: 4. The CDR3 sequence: CASSYGQGGTEAFF. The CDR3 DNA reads TGTGCCAGCAGTTACGGACAGGGGGGAACTGAAGCTTTCTTT.

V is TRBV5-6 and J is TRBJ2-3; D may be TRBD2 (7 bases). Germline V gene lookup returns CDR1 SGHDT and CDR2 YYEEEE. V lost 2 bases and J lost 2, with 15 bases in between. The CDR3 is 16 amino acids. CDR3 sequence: CASSFMKGGVTDTQYF. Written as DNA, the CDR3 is TGTGCCAGCAGCTTCATGAAGGGGGGGGTCACAGATACGCAGTATTTT. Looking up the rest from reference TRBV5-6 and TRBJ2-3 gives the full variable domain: DAGVTQSPTHLIKTRGQQVTLRCSPKSGHDTVSWYQQALGQGPQFIFQYYEEEERQRGNFPDRFSGHQFPNYSSELNVNALLLGDSALYLCASSFMKGGVTDTQYFGPGTRLTVL.

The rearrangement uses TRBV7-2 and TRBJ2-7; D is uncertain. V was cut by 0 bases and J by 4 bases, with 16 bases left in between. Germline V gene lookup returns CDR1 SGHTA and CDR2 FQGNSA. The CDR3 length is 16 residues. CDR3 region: CASSLASPRAEYEQYF. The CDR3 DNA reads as TGTGCCAGCAGCTTAGCGAGCCCCCGCGCGGAGTACGAGCAGTACTTC. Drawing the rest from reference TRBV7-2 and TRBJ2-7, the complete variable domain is GAGVSQSPSNKVTEKGKDVELRCDPISGHTALYWYRQSLGQGLEFLIYFQGNSAPDKSGLPSDRFSAERTGGSVSTLTIQRTQQEDSAVYLCASSLASPRAEYEQYFGPGTRLTVT.

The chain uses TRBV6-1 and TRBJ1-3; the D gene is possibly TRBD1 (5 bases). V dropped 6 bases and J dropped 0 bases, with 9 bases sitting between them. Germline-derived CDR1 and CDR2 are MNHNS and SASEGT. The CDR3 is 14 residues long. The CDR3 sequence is CASRDTLSGNTIYF. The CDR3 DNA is TGTGCCAGCAGGGACACCCTCTCTGGAAACACCATATATTTT.

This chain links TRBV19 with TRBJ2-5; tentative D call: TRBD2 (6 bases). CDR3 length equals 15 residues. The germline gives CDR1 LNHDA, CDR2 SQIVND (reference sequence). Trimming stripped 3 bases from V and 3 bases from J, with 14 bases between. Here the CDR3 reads CASSITGTGEETQYF. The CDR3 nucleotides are TGTGCCAGTAGTATCACTGGGACGGGAGAAGAGACCCAGTACTTC.

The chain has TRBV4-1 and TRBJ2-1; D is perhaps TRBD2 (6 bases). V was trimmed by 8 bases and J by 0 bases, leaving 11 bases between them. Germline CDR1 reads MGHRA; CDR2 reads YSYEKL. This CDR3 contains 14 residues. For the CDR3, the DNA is TGCGCCAGCGGGGGGACGAGCTCCTACAATGAGCAGTTCTTC. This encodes CASGGTSSYNEQFF.

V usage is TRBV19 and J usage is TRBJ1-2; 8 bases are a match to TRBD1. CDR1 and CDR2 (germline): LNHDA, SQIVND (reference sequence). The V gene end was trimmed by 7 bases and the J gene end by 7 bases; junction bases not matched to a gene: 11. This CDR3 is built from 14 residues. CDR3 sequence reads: CASTDRDYRGGYTF. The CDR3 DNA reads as TGTGCCAGTACGGACAGGGACTATCGGGGTGGCTACACCTTC.

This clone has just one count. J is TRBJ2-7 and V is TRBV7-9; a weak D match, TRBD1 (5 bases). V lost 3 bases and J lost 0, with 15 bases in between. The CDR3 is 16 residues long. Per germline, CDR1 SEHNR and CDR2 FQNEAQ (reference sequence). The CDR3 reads CASSLVGQTSSYEQYF. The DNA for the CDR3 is TGTGCCAGCAGCTTGGTTGGACAAACCAGCTCCTACGAGCAGTACTTC.

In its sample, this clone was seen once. CDR3 sequence (DNA): TGTGCCAGCAGCTTTGTCACAGGGGGCCGAGGGACTGAAGCTTTCTTT. Its translation is CASSFVTGGRGTEAFF. The chain uses TRBV7-2 and TRBJ1-1; 9 bases line up with TRBD1. CDR1 is SGHTA, CDR2 FQGNSA, per germline. V dropped 3 bases and J dropped 5; count of bases not matched to a gene: 10. The CDR3 consists of 16 residues.

The CDR3 DNA is TGTGCCAGTTCTCCGGGACTACCCTGGGATGAGCAGTTCTTC. It codes for CASSPGLPWDEQFF. The J gene is TRBJ2-1, the V gene TRBV19; 7 bases align to TRBD2. Trimming at V came to 8 bases and at J to 8 bases, leaving 12 bases not matched to a gene. Germline V CDR1 and CDR2: LNHDA, SQIVND (reference sequence). CDR3 length equals 14 residues.

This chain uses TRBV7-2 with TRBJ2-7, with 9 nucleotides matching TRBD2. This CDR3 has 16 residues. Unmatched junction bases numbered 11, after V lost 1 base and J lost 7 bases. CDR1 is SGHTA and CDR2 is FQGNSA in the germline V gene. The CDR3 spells CASSLGGGRAHREQYF. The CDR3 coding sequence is TGTGCCAGCAGCTTAGGCGGCGGGAGGGCCCATCGGGAGCAGTACTTC.

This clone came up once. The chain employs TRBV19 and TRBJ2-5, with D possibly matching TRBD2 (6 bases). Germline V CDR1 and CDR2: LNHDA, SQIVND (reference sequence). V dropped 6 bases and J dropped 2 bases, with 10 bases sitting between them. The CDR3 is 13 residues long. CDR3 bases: TGTGCCAGTAGCCACGGGGGTCAAGAGACCCAGTACTTC. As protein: CASSHGGQETQYF.